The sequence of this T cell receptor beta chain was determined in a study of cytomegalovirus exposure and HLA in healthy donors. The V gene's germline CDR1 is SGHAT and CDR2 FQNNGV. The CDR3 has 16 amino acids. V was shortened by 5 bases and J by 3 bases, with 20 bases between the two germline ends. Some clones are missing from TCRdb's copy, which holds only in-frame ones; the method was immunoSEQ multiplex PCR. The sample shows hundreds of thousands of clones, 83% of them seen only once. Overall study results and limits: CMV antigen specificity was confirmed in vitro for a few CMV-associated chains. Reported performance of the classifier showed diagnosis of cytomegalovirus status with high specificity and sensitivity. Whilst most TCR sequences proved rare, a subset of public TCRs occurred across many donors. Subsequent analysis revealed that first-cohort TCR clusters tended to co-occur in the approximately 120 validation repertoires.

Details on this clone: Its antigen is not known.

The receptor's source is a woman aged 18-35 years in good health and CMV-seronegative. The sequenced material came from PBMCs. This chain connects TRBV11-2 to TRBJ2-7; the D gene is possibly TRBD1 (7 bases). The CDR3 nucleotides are TGTGCCAGCAGCGGGAGGCTCTCGGGACAGATCTACGAGCAGTACTTC. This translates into CASSGRLSGQIYEQYF.